The 7 T cell receptor beta chains below come from one sample, sequenced in a study of blood T cell repertoires in COVID-19. Some clones are missing from TCRdb's copy, which holds only in-frame ones; the method was immunoSEQ multiplex PCR. The sample records about 130,000 clones, roughly 89% being singletons. The sequencing sample was made of peripheral blood. Receptors were obtained from a man in his fifties or sixties with COVID-19, enrolled during active disease.

There are a few counts of this clone. The chain uses TRBV29-1 and TRBJ2-7; 7 bases fit TRBD1. The CDR3 is made up of 13 amino acids. V was pared by 6 bases and J by 12 bases, with 17 bases of the junction left unmatched. CDR1 is SQVTM, CDR2 ANQGSEA, per germline. In DNA form, the CDR3 reads TGCAGCGTCGTGACAGCCACGCTGACAGGGCTGTACTTC. As protein: CSVVTATLTGLYF.

The chain uses TRBV2 and TRBJ1-2; D gene uncertain. This CDR3 contains 12 residues. From germline, CDR1 is SNHLY and CDR2 FYNNEI. V lost 4 bases, J lost 6 bases, and 9 bases lay in between. CDR3 sequence: CASSAGQDGYTF. DNA of the CDR3: TGTGCCAGCAGTGCAGGCCAGGATGGCTACACCTTC.

The chain carries TRBV3-1 (or the pseudogene TRBV3-2) and TRBJ1-2; D gene ambiguous. The germline V and J ends were trimmed by 0 bases and 8 bases, with 7 bases remaining between them. CDR1 is LGHDT and CDR2 is YNNKEL in the germline V gene (reference sequence). CDR3 length: 12 residues. The CDR3 loop reads CASSQDSRGYTF. For the CDR3, the DNA is TGTGCCAGCAGCCAAGATTCGAGAGGCTACACCTTC.

The chain carries TRBV19 and TRBJ1-5; D is uncertain. Germline values: CDR1 LNHDA, CDR2 SQIVND (reference sequence). This CDR3 has 14 residues. V was pared by 9 bases and J by 4 bases, with 16 bases between. CDR3 protein: CASVSGRQNQPQHF. As DNA, the CDR3 is TGTGCCAGCGTGAGCGGGCGCCAGAATCAGCCCCAGCATTTT.

The CDR3 DNA is TGTGCCAGTATCGACAGGGGCGGCACAGATACGCAGTATTTT. It is translated as CASIDRGGTDTQYF. The V call is TRBV19, the J call TRBJ2-3; 8 bases are shared with TRBD1. This CDR3 region has 14 residues. V was clipped by 7 bases and J by 1 base; unmatched bases: 4. From germline, CDR1 is LNHDA and CDR2 SQIVND (reference sequence). Full variable domain (rest looked up from reference TRBV19 and TRBJ2-3): DGGITQSPKYLFRKEGQNVTLSCEQNLNHDAMYWYRQDPGQGLRLIYYSQIVNDFQKGDIAEGYSVSREKKESFPLTVTSAQKNPTAFYLCASIDRGGTDTQYFGPGTRLTVL.

The V and J genes are TRBV11-2 and TRBJ1-2; weak D call: TRBD1 (6 bases). This CDR3 is 13 amino acids long. Germline CDR1 SGHAT, CDR2 FQNNGV. The V gene lost 5 bases and the J gene lost 8 bases, with 15 bases spanning the gap. CDR3 region: CASSQSDRSGYTF. CDR3 nucleotide sequence: TGTGCCAGCAGCCAAAGTGACAGGAGCGGCTACACCTTC. Drawing the rest from reference TRBV11-2 and TRBJ1-2, the complete variable domain is EAGVAQSPRYKIIEKRQSVAFWCNPISGHATLYWYQQILGQGPKLLIQFQNNGVVDDSQLPKDRFSAERLKGVDSTLKIQPAKLEDSAVYLCASSQSDRSGYTFGSGTRLTVV.

The rearrangement joins TRBV7-9 to TRBJ1-1; the D gene is possibly TRBD1 (5 bases). The germline V and J ends were trimmed by 1 base and 4 bases, with 25 bases remaining between them. Germline CDR1 SEHNR, CDR2 FQNEAQ (reference sequence). This CDR3 spans 19 amino acids. CDR3 sequence (DNA): TGTGCCAGCAGCTTAGGCCTCGTTCCCCGTCGAGACAGACTCACTGAAGCTTTCTTT. Its protein product is CASSLGLVPRRDRLTEAFF. Full variable domain (missing parts from reference TRBV7-9 and TRBJ1-1): DTGVSQNPRHKITKRGQNVTFRCDPISEHNRLYWYRQTLGQGPEFLTYFQNEAQLEKSRLLSDRFSAERPKGSFSTLEIQRTEQGDSAMYLCASSLGLVPRRDRLTEAFFGQGTRLTVV.